Listed below are T cell receptor beta chains from one sample, sequenced in a study of blood T cell repertoires in COVID-19. Produced via immunoSEQ multiplex PCR; TCRdb's table is partial and in-frame only. The sample consists of about 170,000 clones, about nine tenths of them appearing once. The sequencing input was peripheral blood. These receptors originate from a man aged 70-80 years with acute or convalescent COVID-19. Each CDR3 is given with its conserved first and last residue. A D gene is named only where the DNA matches it firmly. Expanded clones get a size class; other rows say once, few or many, or leave the size out.

d_gene	v_gene	j_gene	abundance	CDR3nt	CDR3aa
TRBD1	TRBV9	TRBJ1-1	.	TGTGCCAGCAGCGCGACAGGGGCCATGAACACTGAAGCTTTCTTT	CASSATGAMNTEAFF
TRBD1	TRBV5-1	TRBJ1-2	.	TGCGCCAGCAGCCTGACAGGGACCGCGGATGGCTACACCTTC	CASSLTGTADGYTF
TRBD2	TRBV27	TRBJ2-1	once	TGTGCCAGCAGTTCCACCCGAAAAGCGGGACTCAATGAGCAGTTCTTC	CASSSTRKAGLNEQFF
TRBD1	TRBV5-1	TRBJ2-1	.	TGCGCCAGCAGCAAGGGACAGGGGGCAGGGAATGAGCAGTTCTTC	CASSKGQGAGNEQFF
.	TRBV11-2	TRBJ1-2	.	TGTGCCAGCAGCTTAAGGGGGAGTCAGCCTAACTATGGCTACACCTTC	CASSLRGSQPNYGYTF
.	TRBV6-5	TRBJ1-1	.	TGTGCCAGCAGTTACCGCGCCAGGGGCACCTTTCATGAAGCTTTCTTT	CASSYRARGTFHEAFF
TRBD1	TRBV5-1	TRBJ2-1	.	TGCGCCAGCAGCTTGAATGGTGACAGGGCTGAGCAGTTCTTC	CASSLNGDRAEQFF
.	TRBV24-1	TRBJ1-1	.	TGTGCCACCAGTGATTTCGTTGAGGTTGAAGCTTTCTTT	CATSDFVEVEAFF
TRBD1	TRBV30	TRBJ2-3	.	TGTGCCTGGATCAGAACAGGGGGAACGCAGTATTTT	CAWIRTGGTQYF
.	TRBV16	TRBJ1-3	.	TGTGCCAGCAGCCCCGGCGTAGCAAACACCATATATTTT	CASSPGVANTIYF
.	TRBV28	TRBJ1-2	.	TGTGCCACCCAGGACAGAACTAACTATGGCTACACCTTC	CATQDRTNYGYTF
.	TRBV5-6	TRBJ1-5	once	TGTGCCAGCAGCTTGGACGGCGGGTACAATCAGCCCCAGCATTTT	CASSLDGGYNQPQHF